These 30 T cell receptor beta chains share one sample of origin, sequenced in a study of cytomegalovirus exposure and HLA in healthy donors. PCR primers comprised 60 Vbeta and 13 Jbeta primers. Assay: immunoSEQ multiplex PCR; the TCRdb copy retains only in-frame clones and omits some. There are around 190,000 clones in the sample; 79% occur only once, and 4.4% lies in the top ten. Sequences were obtained from PBMCs. The receptors here all came from a woman under 40 in good health and CMV-seropositive.

V usage is TRBV2 and J usage is TRBJ2-1; 12 bases are a match to TRBD2. The germline V gene has CDR1 SNHLY and CDR2 FYNNEI. The CDR3 length is 15 residues. The V gene end was trimmed by 0 bases and the J gene end by 14 bases; junction bases not matched to a gene: 8. The CDR3 sequence: CASSEATSGSRKKFF. DNA of the CDR3: TGTGCCAGCAGTGAAGCGACTAGCGGGAGTAGGAAAAAGTTCTTC.

The rearrangement links TRBV4-3 to TRBJ2-7; no reliable D call. The CDR3 runs 13 residues. The V gene lost 3 bases and the J gene lost 4 bases, with 10 bases spanning the gap. CDR1 is LGHNA, CDR2 YSLEER, per germline. The CDR3 reads CASSQARGYEQYF. As DNA, the CDR3 is TGCGCCAGCAGCCAGGCCCGCGGTTACGAGCAGTACTTC.

This clone showed up just a few times. The chain couples TRBV28 to TRBJ2-1; 11 bases align to TRBD2. Germline assignment: CDR1 MDHEN and CDR2 SYDVKM. After removal of 5 bases from V and 4 bases from J, the junction contained 4 bases not matched to a gene. The CDR3 runs 15 residues. CDR3 nucleotides: TGTGCCAGCAGTCCGGGACTAGCGGTTTACAATGAGCAGTTCTTC. Its protein product is CASSPGLAVYNEQFF.

CDR3 loop: CSVGQAWGTEAFF. CDR3 in DNA: TGCAGCGTTGGACAGGCGTGGGGAACTGAAGCTTTCTTT. The chain recombines TRBV29-1 with TRBJ1-1; TRBD1 might be the D (6 bases). Germline CDR1 and CDR2: SQVTM and ANQGSEA. CDR3 length: 13 residues. Trimming removed 4 bases from V and 5 bases from J, with 14 bases in between. Based on the CDR3 plus reference TRBV29-1 and TRBJ1-1, the full variable domain is SAVISQKPSRDICQRGTSLTIQCQVDSQVTMMFWYRQQPGQSLTLIATANQGSEATYESGFVIDKFPISRPNLTFSTLTVSNMSPEDSSIYLCSVGQAWGTEAFFGQGTRLTVV.

The chain uses TRBV6-6 and TRBJ2-5, with 11 positions matching TRBD2. From germline, CDR1 is MNHNY and CDR2 SVGAGI (reference sequence). V lost 2 bases and J lost 2; bases outside the gene matches: 4. The CDR3 runs 16 residues. The DNA of the CDR3 is TGTGCCAGCAGTTACCTGACTAGCGGGACTCAAGAGACCCAGTACTTC. As protein: CASSYLTSGTQETQYF.

This clone was detected a few times. This chain uses TRBV6-4 with TRBJ2-1; 11 nucleotides align to TRBD2. V shed 2 bases, J shed 2 bases, and the junction held 2 bases outside the gene matches. The germline gives CDR1 MRHNA, CDR2 SNTAGT. This CDR3 has 16 amino acids. The CDR3 protein is CASSDSSGGAYNEQFF. The CDR3 bases are TGTGCCAGCAGTGACAGTAGCGGGGGGGCCTACAATGAGCAGTTCTTC.

The chain carries TRBV7-8 and TRBJ2-7; 7 positions agree with TRBD1. The CDR3 contains 17 residues. Germline CDR1 SGHVS, CDR2 FQNEAQ. V shed 2 bases and J 3 bases; nucleotides not matched to a gene: 13. DNA of the CDR3: TGTGCCAGCAGCTTATTCGCCTCGGGACAGCAATTCTACGAGCAGTACTTC. It specifies CASSLFASGQQFYEQYF.

The CDR3, as DNA: TGTGCCACCAGCAGAGAGCCCGGGGGTGGTTACGAGCAGTACTTC. Encoded protein: CATSREPGGGYEQYF. The chain is built from TRBV15 and TRBJ2-7; a weak D match, TRBD2 (6 bases). The germline V gene encodes CDR1 LNHNV and CDR2 YYDKDF (reference sequence). This CDR3 region has 15 residues. The V gene lost 0 bases and the J gene lost 4 bases, with 13 bases spanning the gap.

The chain links TRBV5-1 to TRBJ2-5; unclear D gene. Germline values: CDR1 SGHRS, CDR2 YFSETQ. The V gene lost 0 bases and the J gene lost 2 bases, with 8 bases spanning the gap. This CDR3 is 14 amino acids long. Here the CDR3 DNA reads TGCGCCAGCAGCTTGGGAGCCCTTCAAGAGACCCAGTACTTC. Translated, it gives CASSLGALQETQYF.

The chain has TRBV15 and TRBJ1-5; possibly TRBD1 for D (6 bases). The CDR3 sequence is 20 residues long. The germline gives CDR1 LNHNV, CDR2 YYDKDF (reference sequence). The germline V and J ends were trimmed by 1 base and 0 bases, with 22 bases remaining between them. CDR3 protein: CATSRARGGGLDYSNQPQHF. CDR3 nucleotide sequence: TGTGCCACCAGCAGAGCTCGGGGCGGGGGCCTAGACTATAGCAATCAGCCCCAGCATTTT.

There are a few counts of this clone. The chain uses TRBV11-3 and TRBJ2-7; D gene uncertain. This CDR3 contains 14 residues. Germline CDR1 reads SGHNT; CDR2 reads YENEEA. V was pared by 3 bases and J by 0 bases, with 9 bases between. The DNA of the CDR3 is TGTGCCAGCAGCTTGGTTAGCAGCTCCTACGAGCAGTACTTC. It encodes CASSLVSSSYEQYF.

This sequence joins TRBV6-6 and TRBJ1-5; TRBD1 matches at 7 bases. CDR1 MNHNY and CDR2 SVGAGI come from the germline V gene (reference sequence). V shed 2 bases, J shed 7 bases, and the junction held 8 bases outside the gene matches. The CDR3 length is 15 residues. The CDR3 DNA reads TGTGCCAGCAGTTACACCGGGACAGTCAAACAGCCCCAGCATTTT. Translated: CASSYTGTVKQPQHF.

This rearrangement joins TRBV21-1 to TRBJ2-5; the table calls TRBD2, which could not be checked here. TRBV21-1 is marked as a pseudogene. This CDR3 is 12 amino acids long. CDR3 DNA: TGTGCCAGCAGCAGCGGTCGGTCGACCCAGTACTTC. Protein product: CASSSGRSTQYF.

The chain employs TRBV15 and TRBJ2-6, with TRBD2 matching 7 bases. The CDR3 consists of 16 residues. The germline V gene has CDR1 LNHNV and CDR2 YYDKDF (reference sequence). Losses at the gene ends were 5 bases for V and 0 bases for J; bases not matched to a gene: 4. The CDR3, as DNA: TGTGCCACCAGCCCGGGGGGAGTCTCTGGGGCCAACGTCCTGACTTTC. Translating it yields CATSPGGVSGANVLTF.

The chain combines TRBV11-2 with TRBJ2-2, with a tentative D call TRBD2 (6 bases). V lost 5 bases, J lost 0 bases, and 10 bases lay in between. CDR3 length: 15 amino acids. Germline assignment: CDR1 SGHAT and CDR2 FQNNGV. The CDR3 sequence: CASSRGLANTGELFF. CDR3 coding DNA: TGTGCCAGCAGCCGGGGACTGGCGAACACCGGGGAGCTGTTTTTT.

The rearrangement links TRBV2 to TRBJ1-2, with no clear D. This CDR3 is 14 amino acids long. Trimming stripped 5 bases from V and 7 bases from J, with 17 bases between. CDR1 SNHLY and CDR2 FYNNEI come from the germline V gene. As DNA, the CDR3 is TGTGCCAGCAGTATCTTAGCCCTAGGGAGTGGCTACACCTTC. This translates into CASSILALGSGYTF.

The J gene is TRBJ2-7, the V gene TRBV6-5; 12 bases are shared with TRBD2. The trim removed 0 bases at V and 0 bases at J, leaving 0 bases unmatched. CDR1 is MNHEY, CDR2 SVGAGI, per germline. The CDR3 contains 16 residues. CDR3 bases: TGTGCCAGCAGTTACTCGACTAGCGGGGGCTCCTACGAGCAGTACTTC. This codes for CASSYSTSGGSYEQYF.

This chain uses TRBV10-2 with TRBJ2-7; 8 bases fit TRBD1. V was pared by 7 bases and J by 4 bases, with 9 bases of the junction left unmatched. CDR3 size: 14 residues. In germline, CDR1 is WSHSY, CDR2 SAAADI. The CDR3 sequence is CASTVTGGIYEQYF. CDR3 sequence (DNA): TGCGCCAGCACCGTAACAGGGGGAATTTACGAGCAGTACTTC.

The rearrangement uses TRBV27 and TRBJ1-5; a possible D gene is TRBD1 (5 bases). The ends were cut back, 1 base at V and 7 bases at J, with 8 bases in the middle. Per the germline V gene, CDR1 is MNHEY and CDR2 is SMNVEV (reference sequence). The CDR3 is 13 residues long. The CDR3 DNA is TGTGCCAGCAGTTTATATCGGGGGCAGCCCCAGCATTTT. Translation gives CASSLYRGQPQHF.

CDR3 coding DNA: TGTGCCAGCAGCCCACGGACAGGGTTGGACAATGAGCAGTTCTTC. It yields the protein CASSPRTGLDNEQFF. The chain carries TRBV6-1 and TRBJ2-1; 8 bases align to TRBD1. The length of the CDR3 is 15 residues. Trimming at V came to 6 bases and at J to 5 bases, leaving 9 bases not matched to a gene. Germline V gives CDR1 MNHNS, CDR2 SASEGT.

The chain carries TRBV11-3 and TRBJ1-2; 8 bases are shared with TRBD1. This CDR3 comprises 13 residues. Trimming removed 6 bases from V and 6 bases from J; junction bases left unmatched: 6. Germline CDR1 is SGHNT and CDR2 is YENEEA. CDR3 bases: TGTGCCAGCAGGCCGGACAGGGCGGATGGCTACACCTTC. Its translation: CASRPDRADGYTF.

This clone was seen a single time. This chain joins TRBV20-1 and TRBJ1-2; D gene unclear. V dropped 1 base and J dropped 5 bases, with 5 bases sitting between them. The CDR3 is made up of 11 amino acids. CDR1 DFQATT and CDR2 SNEGSKA come from the germline V gene (reference sequence). The CDR3 loop is CSARAGYGYTF. CDR3 DNA: TGCAGTGCTAGAGCCGGGTATGGCTACACCTTC.

The gene calls are TRBV7-2 and TRBJ2-7; D uncertain. Trimming left V 5 bases short and J 0 bases short, with 8 bases between. The CDR3 is 13 residues long. The germline V gene encodes CDR1 SGHTA and CDR2 FQGNSA. The CDR3 reads CASSPDISYEQYF. CDR3 nucleotides: TGTGCCAGCAGCCCCGACATCTCCTACGAGCAGTACTTC.

The chain employs TRBV4-1 and TRBJ2-7; D is undetermined. The CDR3 totals 14 residues. V lost 0 bases and J 0 bases, leaving 6 bases between the germline ends. Germline CDR1 reads MGHRA; CDR2 reads YSYEKL. The CDR3 is CASSQEPGSYEQYF. The CDR3 DNA is TGCGCCAGCAGCCAAGAACCCGGCTCCTACGAGCAGTACTTC.

The rearrangement joins TRBV27 to TRBJ2-1; 7 bases match TRBD2. Germline values: CDR1 MNHEY, CDR2 SMNVEV (reference sequence). J was trimmed by 9 bases and V by 8 bases; bases with no gene match: 13. The CDR3 has 14 amino acids. The CDR3 DNA follows: TGTGCCAGCCTCCCGGCGGGGAGGGAACGTGAGCAGTTCTTC. Protein: CASLPAGREREQFF.

V usage is TRBV18 and J usage is TRBJ2-3; 11 positions match TRBD2. The CDR3 is 16 residues long. V shed 2 bases, J shed 2 bases, and the junction held 3 bases outside the gene matches. The germline gives CDR1 KGHSH, CDR2 LQKENI. The CDR3 here is CASSPRLAGTTDTQYF. The CDR3 nucleotides read TGTGCCAGCTCACCAAGACTAGCGGGAACCACAGATACGCAGTATTTT. The whole variable domain, filled in from reference TRBV18 and TRBJ2-3, reads NAGVMQNPRHLVRRRGQEARLRCSPMKGHSHVYWYRQLPEEGLKFMVYLQKENIIDESGMPKERFSAEFPKEGPSILRIQQVVRGDSAAYFCASSPRLAGTTDTQYFGPGTRLTVL.

J is TRBJ2-5 and V is TRBV18; 11 positions match TRBD2. Germline V gene lookup returns CDR1 KGHSH and CDR2 LQKENI. V gave up 1 base and J gave up 0 bases; unmatched junction bases: 4. The CDR3 loop spans 17 amino acids. This CDR3 is CASSPLTSGTYQETQYF. The CDR3 nucleotides read TGTGCCAGCTCACCACTGACTAGCGGGACGTACCAAGAGACCCAGTACTTC.

This chain uses TRBV2 with TRBJ2-1, with unresolved D. The CDR3 runs to 13 residues. The V gene lost 3 bases and the J gene lost 6 bases, with 9 bases spanning the gap. Looked up from germline, CDR1 is SNHLY and CDR2 is FYNNEI. The CDR3 region is CASSDAASNEQFF. CDR3 bases: TGTGCCAGCAGTGACGCAGCGAGCAATGAGCAGTTCTTC.

This clone was recorded a few times. The chain uses TRBV15 and TRBJ2-7; 11 bases match TRBD1. Germline-derived CDR1 and CDR2 are LNHNV and YYDKDF (reference sequence). J gave up 5 bases and V 5 bases, and 8 bases lay outside the gene matches. The length of the CDR3 is 15 residues. CDR3 region: CATSGGTGGTDEQYF. CDR3 DNA sequence: TGTGCCACCAGCGGTGGGACAGGGGGAACGGACGAGCAGTACTTC.

The rearrangement uses TRBV29-1 and TRBJ2-7; TRBD2 matches 10 bases. V lost 2 bases to trimming and J lost 4 bases; unmatched junction nucleotides: 8. The CDR3 totals 15 residues. Germline lookup yields CDR1 SQVTM and CDR2 ANQGSEA. CDR3 region: CSVELAGERLYEQYF. The DNA for the CDR3 is TGCAGCGTTGAACTAGCGGGAGAGCGTCTTTACGAGCAGTACTTC.